Sequencing of this TCR beta chain was carried out in a study of T-cell reconstitution after alpha-beta-depleted transplantation in children. In this sample, this clonotype turned up a few times. During its preparation, the TCRbeta library received unique molecular identifiers. TCRdb called the PCR reads again in MiXCR, with one record for every CDR3 protein. In the table there are about 500,000 distinct CDR3 sequences, roughly 33% of which are singletons. This CDR3 region has 14 residues. Germline CDR1 ENHRY, CDR2 SYGVKD. The germline V and J ends were trimmed by 7 bases and 4 bases, with 14 bases remaining between them.

This clonotype was sampled from a human donor who donated a stem cell graft to a child with aplastic anemia. The material sequenced was PBMCs from the stem cell graft donor, taken from the stem cell graft. The chain combines TRBV10-3 with TRBJ1-3; D remains unclear. This chain's CDR3 is CAIKAGPSGNTIYF. The CDR3, as DNA: TGTGCCATCAAGGCCGGGCCATCCGGAAACACCATATATTTT.